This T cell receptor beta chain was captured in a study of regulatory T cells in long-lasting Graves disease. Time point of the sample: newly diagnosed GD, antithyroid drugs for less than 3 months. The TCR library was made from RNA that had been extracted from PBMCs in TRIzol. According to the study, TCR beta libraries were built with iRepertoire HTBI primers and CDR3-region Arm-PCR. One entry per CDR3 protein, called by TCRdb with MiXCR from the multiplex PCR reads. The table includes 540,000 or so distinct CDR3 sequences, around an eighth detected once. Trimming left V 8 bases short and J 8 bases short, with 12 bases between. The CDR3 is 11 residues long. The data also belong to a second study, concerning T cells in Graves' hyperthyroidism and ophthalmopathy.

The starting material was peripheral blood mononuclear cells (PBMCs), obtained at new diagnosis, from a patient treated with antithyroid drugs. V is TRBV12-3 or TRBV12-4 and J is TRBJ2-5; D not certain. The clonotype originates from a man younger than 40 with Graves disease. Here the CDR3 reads CASCPLRTQYF. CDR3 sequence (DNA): TGTGCCAGCTGCCCCTTAAGAACCCAGTACTTC.